The T cell receptor (beta chain) under discussion was sequenced for a study of patients and donors after allogeneic stem cell transplantation. Via MiXCR, TCRdb re-called the RT-PCR reads, giving one row per CDR3 protein. Of 900,000 to 1,000,000 distinct CDR3 sequences detected, roughly 17% appear once; the ten largest clones hold roughly 6%. This clonotype was picked up a small number of times. The V end was cut by 8 bases, the J end by 5 bases, with 18 bases between. This CDR3 region has 14 residues. Germline V gene lookup returns CDR1 ENHRY and CDR2 SYGVKD. The rearrangement uses TRBV10-3 and TRBJ2-5, with a tentative D call TRBD2 (7 bases). The sample was blood, either unsorted or a sorted T cell fraction (not recorded which). This clonotype was obtained from a human donor who was either an allogeneic HSCT recipient or a stem cell or donor lymphocyte infusion donor (not recorded which). It is not recorded whose cells these are; they may come from a transplant donor. The CDR3 DNA reads as TGTGCCATCCCCTGGGGGGGGCGGACGGAGACCCAGTACTTC. Translated, it gives CAIPWGGRTETQYF.